This T cell receptor (beta chain) is drawn from a study of T-cell reconstitution after alpha-beta-depleted transplantation in children. This CDR3 contains 14 residues. With 0 bases removed from V and 6 bases from J, the gap between germline ends came to 9 bases. Looked up from germline, CDR1 is SGHDT and CDR2 is YYEEEE. In its sample, this clonotype was seen a few times. As it was prepared, the TCRbeta library received unique molecular identifiers. A single record per CDR3 protein comes from TCRdb applying MiXCR to the PCR reads. The profile shows 640,000 or so distinct CDR3 sequences, approximately 15% of them singletons.

Sequenced here: PBMCs from the stem cell graft donor, sampled from the stem cell graft. The TCR was taken from a human donor who donated a stem cell graft to a child with acute myeloid leukemia. The chain combines TRBV5-6 with TRBJ2-2; no definite D call. This CDR3 reads CASSLAGLAGELFF. CDR3 bases: TGTGCCAGCAGCTTGGCAGGATTGGCCGGGGAGCTGTTTTTT.